This is a list of T cell receptor beta chains from one sample in a study of response to subunit inactivated influenza vaccine. Each CDR3 protein is one row after TCRdb ran MiXCR on the RT-PCR reads. Of about 650,000 distinct CDR3 sequences in the sample, around 16% were seen once. This specimen consisted of PBMCs from blood, obtained roughly 12 days after vaccination. These receptors all come from a man aged 50 to 60 who received an inactivated influenza vaccine. The CDR3 runs from the conserved cysteine through the conserved F or W.

>15|TRBV5-6
CASSLEGTSGGTQYF
>17|TRBV6-1
CASRQALSSVGTDTQYF
>15|TRBV2
CASNQLAGGLNEQFF
>14|TRBV6-5
CASSYSDGTYEQYF
>16|TRBV11-2
CASSSWSGIQTDTQYF
>14|TRBV18
CASSEGQTNAEAFF
>16|TRBV4-2
CASSQGRLAGGPEQFF
>14|TRBV5-5
CASTREIPSYEQYF
>16|TRBV4-1
CASSQDPRGRSYEQYF
>18|TRBV5-1
CASSLGVTGSVVPDTQYF
>15|TRBV4-2
CASSIGEQVDNEQFF
>15|TRBV15
CATSIDGTSTDTQYF
>16|TRBV7-9
CASSLSQGVNTGELFF
>14|TRBV5-1
CASSFGQGSNEQFF
>15|TRBV20-1
CSARDTAGDPKEQYF
>16|TRBV24-1
CATSDLSGLGTDTQYF
>15|TRBV9
CASSVAPDSTDTQYF
>17|TRBV5-1
CASSLAGGGTITYEQYF